Listed below are T cell receptor beta chains from one sample, sequenced in a study of shared T cell receptors in the human thymus. Here immunoSEQ multiplex PCR was the method, and the copy in TCRdb shows in-frame clones only, minus some. The sample consists of over 65,000 clones, roughly 95% of them appearing once. The specimen was thymocytes. The receptors derive from a human donor. The CDR3 runs from the conserved cysteine through the conserved F or W. Each record gives: CDR3 protein, CDR3 DNA, clone size, D gene, V gene, J gene. The D gene is left open where the match is weak. The size field is filled for only some rows; it gives once, few, many or a size class.

CASSITGRGDNYGYTF,TGTGCCAGTAGTATCACAGGCAGGGGGGATAACTATGGCTACACCTTC,.,TRBD1,TRBV19,TRBJ1-2
CASSPRQGSTFNTEAFF,TGTGCCAGCAGTCCTAGACAGGGTTCAACATTTAACACTGAAGCTTTCTTT,.,TRBD1,TRBV28,TRBJ1-1
CASSELDPYGQYEQYF,TGTGCCAGCAGTGAACTCGACCCGTATGGACAATACGAGCAGTACTTC,.,.,TRBV25-1,TRBJ2-7
CASSFLRQGKNSPLHF,TGTGCCAGCAGTTTCCTTCGACAGGGGAAAAATTCACCCCTCCACTTT,.,TRBD1,TRBV28,TRBJ1-6
CASSKKVVGPSPLHF,TGTGCCAGCAGTAAGAAGGTGGTCGGACCTTCACCCCTCCACTTT,.,.,TRBV27,TRBJ1-6
CASSQGTSGGGGLSTDTQYF,TGCGCCAGCAGCCAAGGGACTAGCGGGGGGGGAGGACTAAGCACAGATACGCAGTATTTT,.,TRBD2,TRBV4-1,TRBJ2-3
CASSPPSGGNGYTF,TGTGCCAGCTCACCACCGTCGGGTGGCAACGGCTACACCTTC,.,.,TRBV18,TRBJ1-2
CASRKTTNITDTQYF,TGTGCCAGCCGAAAGACGACCAATATCACAGATACGCAGTATTTT,.,.,TRBV19,TRBJ2-3
CASSQDASGPDTQYF,TGTGCCAGCAGCCAAGATGCGAGTGGCCCAGATACGCAGTATTTT,.,.,TRBV4-2,TRBJ2-3
CASSIVLWNNEQFF,TGTGCCAGTAGTATTGTGTTGTGGAACAATGAGCAGTTCTTC,.,.,TRBV19,TRBJ2-1
CASSAGEIGQGINSPLHF,TGTGCCAGCAGCGCTGGGGAAATAGGACAGGGGATTAATTCACCCCTCCACTTT,.,TRBD1,TRBV9,TRBJ1-6
CASSLLDRTGVHGYTF,TGTGCCAGCAGTTTGCTCGACCGGACAGGGGTCCATGGCTACACCTTC,.,TRBD1,TRBV27,TRBJ1-2
CASSLDSPYEQYF,TGTGCCAGCAGTCTGGACAGCCCCTACGAGCAGTACTTC,once,.,TRBV6-6,TRBJ2-7
CASSNRTSGGISTYEQYF,TGTGCCAGCAGCAACCGGACTAGCGGGGGGATCAGCACCTACGAGCAGTACTTC,.,TRBD2,TRBV11-1,TRBJ2-7
CASSTHTQSPTGELFF,TGTGCCAGTAGTACCCACACACAATCACCCACCGGGGAGCTGTTTTTT,.,.,TRBV19,TRBJ2-2
CASSFLPPQDRNYNEQFF,TGTGCCAGCAGTTTCCTTCCACCTCAGGACAGAAACTACAATGAGCAGTTCTTC,.,.,TRBV27,TRBJ2-1
CASSQDRARGGSNEQFF,TGCGCCAGCAGCCAAGATCGGGCCCGCGGGGGTAGCAATGAGCAGTTCTTC,.,TRBD2,TRBV4-1,TRBJ2-1
CAISEDRGTQPQHF,TGTGCCATCAGTGAGGACAGGGGTACTCAGCCCCAGCATTTT,.,TRBD1,TRBV10-3,TRBJ1-5
CASSLDALGYRDEQFF,TGTGCCAGCAGCTTGGATGCTCTGGGGTACCGTGATGAGCAGTTCTTC,.,.,TRBV5-6,TRBJ2-1
CATSGKTGWRQPQHF,TGTGCCACCAGCGGAAAGACAGGGTGGAGGCAGCCCCAGCATTTT,.,TRBD1,TRBV15,TRBJ1-5
CASSHAVLAGSSSTDTQYF,TGTGCCAGCAGCCACGCGGTACTAGCGGGGTCTTCTAGCACAGATACGCAGTATTTT,.,TRBD2,TRBV14,TRBJ2-3
CASSLRVEQYF,TGTGCCAGCAGCCTACGCGTAGAGCAGTACTTC,.,.,TRBV7-2,TRBJ2-7
CASSQDFLEGAKKMNTEAFF,TGCGCCAGCAGCCAAGATTTTCTGGAGGGGGCGAAGAAAATGAACACTGAAGCTTTCTTT,.,TRBD1,TRBV4-3,TRBJ1-1
CATSRDSTTGARQNTEAFF,TGTGCCACCAGCAGAGACTCGACGACAGGGGCTCGCCAGAACACTGAAGCTTTCTTT,once,TRBD1,TRBV15,TRBJ1-1
CASSGRAGGELFF,TGTGCCAGCAGTGGCAGGGCGGGCGGGGAGCTGTTTTTT,.,.,TRBV25-1,TRBJ2-2
CASSLATANYGYTF,TGTGCCAGCAGTTTAGCGACAGCAAACTATGGCTACACCTTC,.,.,TRBV28,TRBJ1-2
CASSLRPDRAGNTIYF,TGCGCCAGCAGCCTCAGACCCGACAGAGCTGGAAACACCATATATTTT,few,.,TRBV4-1,TRBJ1-3
CASSSEAGPGNEQYF,TGTGCCAGCAGCTCCGAAGCGGGGCCCGGTAACGAGCAGTACTTC,once,TRBD2,TRBV7-2,TRBJ2-7
CASSQVIPVAGGYEQYF,TGCGCCAGCAGCCAAGTTATCCCTGTCGCGGGGGGCTACGAGCAGTACTTC,.,TRBD2,TRBV4-3,TRBJ2-7
CASGPQGGKNTEAFF,TGTGCTAGTGGTCCCCAGGGGGGGAAGAACACTGAAGCTTTCTTT,.,TRBD1,TRBV12-5,TRBJ1-1
CASSQRQGAIYEQYF,TGTGCCAGCAGCCAAAGACAGGGGGCGATCTACGAGCAGTACTTC,once,TRBD1,TRBV7-2,TRBJ2-7
CAFYRGDNQETQYF,TGTGCCTTCTACAGGGGCGATAACCAAGAGACCCAGTACTTC,.,TRBD1,TRBV30,TRBJ2-5
CASNYPGPGNTIYF,TGCGCCAGCAATTATCCCGGTCCGGGAAACACCATATATTTT,.,.,TRBV5-1,TRBJ1-3
CASTRDPSRSGYTF,TGTGCCAGCACCCGGGATCCCTCTCGGTCAGGCTACACCTTC,.,.,TRBV28,TRBJ1-2
CASSLRGLNTDTQYF,TGTGCCAGCAGCTTAAGGGGACTAAACACAGATACGCAGTATTTT,.,TRBD2,TRBV5-8,TRBJ2-3
CASSQAAIVPGRDRGGYTF,TGCGCCAGCAGCCAAGCGGCCATTGTTCCGGGAAGGGACAGGGGTGGCTACACCTTC,.,TRBD1,TRBV4-3,TRBJ1-2
CASSDIAGKLALHF,TGTGCCAGTAGCGACATCGCCGGTAAGCTGGCCCTCCACTTT,.,.,TRBV19,TRBJ1-6
CSVSRTGSTGELFF,TGCAGCGTTTCTCGGACAGGGTCAACCGGGGAGCTGTTTTTT,once,TRBD1,TRBV29-1,TRBJ2-2
CASGLTDSGTSPLAQNPGELFF,TGTGCTAGTGGTTTGACCGATTCCGGGACTAGCCCCCTCGCCCAGAACCCCGGGGAGCTGTTTTTT,.,TRBD2,TRBV12-5,TRBJ2-2
CASSPGQDLAYEQYF,TGTGCCAGCTCACCTGGACAGGATCTCGCCTACGAGCAGTACTTC,.,TRBD1,TRBV18,TRBJ2-7
CASSLWGPRERTKNIQYF,TGCGCCAGCAGCTTGTGGGGCCCCAGGGAGAGAACGAAAAACATTCAGTACTTC,.,.,TRBV5-1,TRBJ2-4
CASSLVPSGVHEQFF,TGTGCCAGCAGCTTAGTTCCGAGCGGGGTACATGAGCAGTTCTTC,few,TRBD2,TRBV11-3,TRBJ2-1
CASSQEAHSPNTEAFF,TGCGCCAGCAGCCAAGAGGCTCACAGCCCAAACACTGAAGCTTTCTTT,.,.,TRBV4-1,TRBJ1-1